Given below is one T cell receptor (beta chain) in context. Its matching antigen is unknown. CD45RO-negative, CCR7-positively selected cells formed the naive CD8 fraction, excluding terminally differentiated effector memory CD45RA+ cells. The source of the sample is a study of shared clonotypes between healthy human individuals. General observations from the study: Sharing of clonotypes among donors was expected to vary with sequencing depth. Naive subsets generally had larger estimated richness than memory subsets. Sharing across a few donors was seen in 4.5% to 6.5% of naive CD4 clonotypes.

V lost 0 bases to trimming and J lost 4 bases, with 21 bases between them. Looked up from germline, CDR1 is SGDLS and CDR2 is YYNGEE. The CDR3 length is 18 residues. In the original analysis: ImmunoSEQ output lacked quality scores and full-length reads, limiting matched filtering. Libraries were prepared by immunoSEQ multiplex PCR; TCRdb keeps only in-frame clonotypes and omits some of them. That table furnishes V, J and clone size, whereas the DNA furnished D and trimming. In the table there are around 1.9 million clones, roughly 93% of which are singletons. The chain links TRBV9 to TRBJ2-3; tentative D call: TRBD2 (5 bases). The clonotype originates from a man aged 18 to 29 in good health. Some clones in this sample may be carry-over from other donors' samples. The source material was naive CD8+ T cells from PBMCs. This chain's CDR3 is CASSVAVGRVTGPDTQYF. DNA of the CDR3: TGTGCCAGCAGCGTAGCTGTGGGGAGAGTTACTGGACCAGATACGCAGTATTTT. Variable domain in full (rest from reference TRBV9 and TRBJ2-3): DSGVTQTPKHLITATGQRVTLRCSPRSGDLSVYWYQQSLDQGLQFLIQYYNGEERAKGNILERFSAQQFPDLHSELNLSSLELGDSALYFCASSVAVGRVTGPDTQYFGPGTRLTVL.